One T cell receptor (beta chain) is described in this entry. These data belong to a study of blood T cell repertoires in COVID-19. Background on the study: PBMCs, B-cell-depleted T cells, or T cells provided the cDNA or gDNA that made up the material.

Produced via immunoSEQ multiplex PCR; TCRdb's table is partial and in-frame only. The table includes around 290,000 clones, about 88% detected once. Trimming cost V 3 bases and J 9 bases, with 18 bases left between them. The CDR3 loop spans 15 amino acids. CDR1 is MNHNS, CDR2 SASEGT, per germline. The origin of this receptor is a woman between 65 and 79 years old with COVID-19, enrolled during active disease. Sequenced sample: peripheral blood. The V and J genes are TRBV6-1 and TRBJ2-1; D might be TRBD2 (6 bases). The CDR3 here is CASSEGGDFFGEQFF. The CDR3 region has the DNA TGTGCCAGCAGTGAGGGGGGAGACTTTTTCGGTGAGCAGTTCTTC.